This T cell receptor (beta chain) was captured by sequencing in a study of blood T cell repertoires in COVID-19. In its sample, this clone was seen a few times. The repertoire was sequenced with immunoSEQ multiplex PCR; TCRdb's copy has only in-frame clones and lacks some. The data show roughly 30,000 clones, 84% seen once. The CDR3 runs 17 residues. V dropped 0 bases and J dropped 2 bases, with 17 bases sitting between them. CDR1 is SGHDT, CDR2 YYEEEE, per germline. Sequencing was carried out using peripheral blood. This chain connects TRBV5-6 to TRBJ1-2; D ambiguous. The receptor was isolated from a man aged 65-85 years with active COVID-19. In DNA form, the CDR3 reads TGTGCCAGCAGCTTGGCCCCCCAACAGACCCCCAACTATGGCTACACCTTC. This codes for CASSLAPQQTPNYGYTF.